This TCR beta chain was sequenced for a study of memory B cells and T cells in multiple sclerosis. Sequenced by immunoSEQ multiplex PCR; TCRdb stores in-frame clones only, minus some. In the table there are 13,000 to 15,000 clones, around 63% of which are singletons. The CDR3 is 13 amino acids. CDR1 is SQVTM, CDR2 ANQGSEA, per germline. J gave up 6 bases and V 6 bases, and 5 bases lay outside the gene matches. Details on this clone: The antigen is not known.

Notes on the study in general: Compartments had unequal clone-set sizes, affecting shared clonotype counts.

Sequenced input: memory (CD45RO+) CD4+ T cells from blood. This receptor was obtained from a human donor with multiple sclerosis. This chain joins TRBV29-1 and TRBJ2-7; 13 bases match TRBD2. This CDR3 is CSVTSGRSIEQYF. Here the CDR3 DNA reads TGCAGCGTGACTAGCGGGAGGTCGATCGAGCAGTACTTC.